This record looks at one T cell receptor beta chain sequence and its context. The antigen remains unidentified. Expressed TCRB transcripts were sequenced after all isolated RNA was converted to cDNA. Sequenced by immunoSEQ multiplex PCR; TCRdb stores in-frame clones only, minus some. The repertoire holds 250,000 to 350,000 clones, with approximately 16% as singletons. This record comes from a study of beta chain features in type 1 diabetes. Findings and limits, study-wide: Type 1 diabetes patients had TCRB CDR3s that were shorter (moderately but significantly so) in all four CD4+ subsets.

The sequence was obtained from a man aged 18-30 years with type 1 diabetes. Sequenced: naive CD4+ T cells from blood.

The CDR3 sequence: CASSPRPLSGGGTDTQYF. CDR3 nucleotide sequence: TGTGCCAGCAGCCCAAGACCCTTAAGCGGGGGGGGCACAGATACGCAGTATTTT. The chain carries TRBV7-2 and TRBJ2-3, with 10 bases lining up with TRBD2. V lost 5 bases to trimming and J lost 1 base; unmatched junction nucleotides: 12. The CDR3 is 18 residues long. Looked up from germline, CDR1 is SGHTA and CDR2 is FQGNSA.